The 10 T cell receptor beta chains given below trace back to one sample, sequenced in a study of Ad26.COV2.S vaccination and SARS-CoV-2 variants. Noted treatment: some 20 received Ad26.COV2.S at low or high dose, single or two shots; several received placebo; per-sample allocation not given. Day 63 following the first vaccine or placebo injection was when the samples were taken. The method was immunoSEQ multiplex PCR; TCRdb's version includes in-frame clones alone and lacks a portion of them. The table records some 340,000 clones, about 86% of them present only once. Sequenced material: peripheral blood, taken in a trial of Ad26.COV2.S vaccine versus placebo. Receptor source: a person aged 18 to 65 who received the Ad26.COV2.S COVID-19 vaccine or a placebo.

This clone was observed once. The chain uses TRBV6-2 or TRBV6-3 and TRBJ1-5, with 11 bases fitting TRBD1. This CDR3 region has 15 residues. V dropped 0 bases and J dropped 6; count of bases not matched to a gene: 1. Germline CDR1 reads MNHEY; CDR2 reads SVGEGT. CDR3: CASSYSGTGGQPQHF. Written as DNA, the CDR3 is TGTGCCAGCAGTTACTCCGGGACAGGGGGTCAGCCCCAGCATTTT.

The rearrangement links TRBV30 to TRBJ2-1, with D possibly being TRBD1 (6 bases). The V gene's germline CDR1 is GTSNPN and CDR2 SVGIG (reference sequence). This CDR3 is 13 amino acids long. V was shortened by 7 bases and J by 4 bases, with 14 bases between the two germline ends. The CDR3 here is CAFTGKLYNEQFF. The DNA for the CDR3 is TGTGCCTTTACAGGGAAACTATACAATGAGCAGTTCTTC.

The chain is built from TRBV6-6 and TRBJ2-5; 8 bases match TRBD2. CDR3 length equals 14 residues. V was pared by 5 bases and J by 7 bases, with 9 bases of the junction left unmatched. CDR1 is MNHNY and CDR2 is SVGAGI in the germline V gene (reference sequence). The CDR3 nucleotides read TGTGCCAGCAGTACCACGGGGGGGGATACGACCCAGTACTTC. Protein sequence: CASSTTGGDTTQYF.

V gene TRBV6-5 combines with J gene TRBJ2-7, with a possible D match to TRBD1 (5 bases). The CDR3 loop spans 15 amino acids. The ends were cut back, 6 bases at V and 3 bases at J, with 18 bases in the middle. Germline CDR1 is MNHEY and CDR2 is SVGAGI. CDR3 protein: CASSGGLTENYEQYF. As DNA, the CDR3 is TGTGCCAGCAGCGGCGGCTTGACAGAGAACTACGAGCAGTACTTC.

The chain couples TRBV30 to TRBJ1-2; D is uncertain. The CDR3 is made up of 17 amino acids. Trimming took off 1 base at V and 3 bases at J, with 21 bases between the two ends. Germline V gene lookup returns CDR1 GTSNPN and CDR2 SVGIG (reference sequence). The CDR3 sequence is CAWSGLSSESRYYGYTF. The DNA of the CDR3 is TGTGCCTGGAGTGGTTTGTCATCAGAAAGTAGGTACTATGGCTACACCTTC.

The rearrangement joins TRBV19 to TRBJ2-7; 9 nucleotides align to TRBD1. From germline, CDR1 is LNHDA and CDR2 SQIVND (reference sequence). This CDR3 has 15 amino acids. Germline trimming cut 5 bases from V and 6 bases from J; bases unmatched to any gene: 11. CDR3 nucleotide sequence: TGTGCCAGTAGTCTACAGGGGGCGGGTACCCGCGAGCAGTACTTC. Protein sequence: CASSLQGAGTREQYF.

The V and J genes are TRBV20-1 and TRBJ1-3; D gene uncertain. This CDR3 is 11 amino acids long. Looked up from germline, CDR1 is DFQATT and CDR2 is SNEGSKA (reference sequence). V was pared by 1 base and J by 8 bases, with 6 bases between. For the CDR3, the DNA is TGCAGTGCTAGAGGAAAGGACACCATATATTTT. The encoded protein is CSARGKDTIYF.

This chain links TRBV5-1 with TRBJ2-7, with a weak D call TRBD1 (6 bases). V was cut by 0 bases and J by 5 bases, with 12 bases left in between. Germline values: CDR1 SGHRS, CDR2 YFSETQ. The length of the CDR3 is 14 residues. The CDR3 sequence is CASSLATGLDEQYF. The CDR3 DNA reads TGCGCCAGCAGCTTGGCAACAGGGCTCGACGAGCAGTACTTC.

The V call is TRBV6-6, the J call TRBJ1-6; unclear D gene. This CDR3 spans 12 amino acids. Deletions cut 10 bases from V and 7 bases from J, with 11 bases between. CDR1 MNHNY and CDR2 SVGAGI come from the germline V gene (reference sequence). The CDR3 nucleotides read TGTGCCACTGGCCGTTTGAATTCACCCCTCCACTTT. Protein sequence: CATGRLNSPLHF.

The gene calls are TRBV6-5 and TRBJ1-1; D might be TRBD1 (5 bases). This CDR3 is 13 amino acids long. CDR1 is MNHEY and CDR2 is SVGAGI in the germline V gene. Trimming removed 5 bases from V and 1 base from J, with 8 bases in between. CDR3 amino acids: CASSTTANTEAFF. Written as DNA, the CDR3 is TGTGCCAGCAGTACGACAGCGAACACTGAAGCTTTCTTT.